This record looks at one T cell receptor (beta chain) sequence and its context. The antigen is unknown. TCRdb analysed the 5' RACE reads with MiXCR anew, one entry per CDR3 protein. Found here are approximately 350,000 distinct CDR3 sequences, approximately 22% of them singletons; the top ten hold less than 15%. The sample originates from a study of CD8 T cells in ankylosing spondylitis. The CDR3 loop spans 11 amino acids. Trimming stripped 10 bases from V and 5 bases from J, with 8 bases between. Whole-study findings and limits: The clones that were linked to disease were reported to be significantly enriched in matched synovial fluid samples from ankylosing spondylitis patients.

This TCR was sampled from a male donor with ankylosing spondylitis or in good health (not recorded which). The chain couples TRBV12-3 or TRBV12-4 to TRBJ2-2, with D perhaps matching TRBD2 (5 bases). The source material was blood, either unsorted or a sorted T cell fraction (not recorded which). CDR3 DNA: TGTGCCACGGGCGGGACCGGGGAGCTGTTTTTT. This encodes CATGGTGELFF.